This is a list of T cell receptor beta chains from one sample in a study of T cells in Graves' hyperthyroidism and ophthalmopathy. TCRdb itself ran the multiplex PCR reads through MiXCR, one entry per CDR3 protein. The sample lists roughly 510,000 distinct CDR3 sequences, approximately 48% occurring once. Sequenced sample: peripheral blood or thyroid tissue (not recorded which). The receptors were sampled from an adult woman with Graves' disease, either hyperthyroidism or ophthalmopathy (not recorded which). The CDR3 runs from the conserved cysteine through the conserved F or W. A D gene is named only where the DNA matches it firmly. Size values are once, few and many counts, or a class for expanded clones, and some rows have none.

D: TRBD1; size: -; V: TRBV5-1; J: TRBJ1-1; CDR3: CASSSGTGELNTEAFF; DNA: TGCGCCAGCAGCTCCGGGACAGGGGAACTGAACACTGAAGCTTTCTTT
D: -; size: many; V: TRBV10-3; J: TRBJ1-6; CDR3: CAISEIGTNSPLHF; DNA: TGTGCCATCAGTGAGATAGGGACGAATTCACCCCTCCACTTT
D: -; size: many; V: TRBV11-2; J: TRBJ2-7; CDR3: CASSLKNYEQYF; DNA: TGTGCCAGCAGCCTAAAAAACTACGAGCAGTACTTC
D: -; size: many; V: TRBV6-6; J: TRBJ1-1; CDR3: CASSYPLSEYTEAFF; DNA: TGTGCCAGCAGTTACCCTCTGTCTGAGTACACTGAAGCTTTCTTT
D: TRBD1; size: -; V: TRBV24-1; J: TRBJ1-1; CDR3: CATSALDRGGTEAFF; DNA: TGTGCCACCAGTGCTTTGGACAGGGGTGGAACTGAAGCTTTCTTT
D: -; size: many; V: TRBV9; J: TRBJ1-3; CDR3: CASSVNGDSGNTIYF; DNA: TGTGCCAGCAGCGTAAACGGAGACTCTGGAAACACCATATATTTT
D: -; size: -; V: TRBV10-3; J: TRBJ2-5; CDR3: CAISGGARETQYF; DNA: TGTGCCATCAGTGGGGGGGCCAGGGAGACCCAGTACTTC
D: TRBD2; size: -; V: TRBV15; J: TRBJ2-1; CDR3: CATSSGGSVYEQFF; DNA: TGTGCCACCAGCTCGGGCGGGAGTGTATATGAGCAGTTCTTC
D: -; size: -; V: TRBV2; J: TRBJ2-5; CDR3: CASSEGEETQYF; DNA: TGTGCCAGCAGTGAGGGAGAAGAGACCCAGTACTTC
D: -; size: many; V: TRBV20-1; J: TRBJ1-1; CDR3: CSAVPLAQNTEAFF; DNA: TGCAGTGCTGTGCCCCTGGCCCAGAACACTGAAGCTTTCTTT
D: -; size: -; V: TRBV11-2; J: TRBJ1-1; CDR3: CAGSVLGTEAFF; DNA: TGTGCCGGCAGCGTACTGGGCACTGAAGCTTTCTTT